Presented here are 20 T cell receptor beta chains from one specimen sequenced in a study of blood T cells in healthy people across ages. Primers used in a second PCR of about 7 to 12 cycles were a sample-barcoded 5' primer and a J-beta primer mix. Using its own MiXCR run on the 5' RACE reads, TCRdb lists one record per CDR3 protein. The table shows approximately 800,000 distinct CDR3 sequences, with under 40% occurring only once. Sequenced material: blood. These receptors came from a man younger than 35 in good health.

The genes are TRBV2 and TRBJ1-1, with a tentative D call TRBD1 (5 bases). Trimming took 8 bases from V and 3 from J, leaving 16 bases between them. The CDR3 is made up of 14 amino acids. The germline V gene encodes CDR1 SNHLY and CDR2 FYNNEI. The CDR3 here is CASAQGRPYTEAFF. The CDR3 nucleotides read TGTGCCAGCGCGCAGGGAAGGCCATACACTGAAGCTTTCTTT.

The chain recombines TRBV7-2 with TRBJ1-4; 10 bases map to TRBD1. CDR1 is SGHTA, CDR2 FQGNSA, per germline. J gave up 7 bases and V 4 bases, and 9 bases lay outside the gene matches. The CDR3 contains 16 residues. The CDR3 sequence: CASSSGPGQGSEKLFF. The DNA for the CDR3 is TGTGCCAGCAGCTCGGGTCCGGGACAGGGGTCTGAAAAACTGTTTTTT.

Comment on this clonotype: A much larger clone is a single base away; this may be a read error. The chain is built from TRBV21-1 and TRBJ1-5; the D segment call TRBD1 is taken from the table without a DNA check. TRBV21-1 is listed as a pseudogene. The CDR3 loop spans 15 amino acids. The CDR3 sequence: CARSKVSRDNQPQHF. CDR3 DNA sequence: TGTGCCCGCAGCAAAGTTTCCCGGGATAATCAGCCCCAGCATTTT.

This clonotype occurred a few times. The rearrangement joins TRBV7-2 to TRBJ1-2; D is possibly TRBD1 (6 bases). Germline assignment: CDR1 SGHTA and CDR2 FQGNSA. The CDR3 sequence is 15 residues long. V lost 1 base, J lost 0 bases, and 9 bases lay in between. The CDR3 nucleotides are TGTGCCAGCAGCTTAGACAGGGCGGCTAACTATGGCTACACCTTC. Protein product: CASSLDRAANYGYTF.

J is TRBJ2-1 and V is TRBV28; weak D call: TRBD2 (6 bases). V gave up 6 bases and J gave up 7 bases, with 22 bases separating them. The CDR3 covers 16 residues. The germline gives CDR1 MDHEN, CDR2 SYDVKM. CDR3 loop: CASSAGTGRVRNEQFF. The CDR3 coding sequence is TGTGCCAGCAGCGCGGGGACTGGCCGAGTACGGAATGAGCAGTTCTTC. Supplemented by reference TRBV28 and TRBJ2-1, the full variable domain reads DVKVTQSSRYLVKRTGEKVFLECVQDMDHENMFWYRQDPGLGLRLIYFSYDVKMKEKGDIPEGYSVSREKKERFSLILESASTNQTSMYLCASSAGTGRVRNEQFFGPGTRLTVL.

V gene TRBV27 combines with J gene TRBJ2-5, with TRBD2 matching 7 bases. V lost 0 bases, J lost 2 bases, and 3 bases stayed unmatched. Germline V gene lookup returns CDR1 MNHEY and CDR2 SMNVEV (reference sequence). The length of the CDR3 is 15 residues. CDR3 sequence (DNA): TGTGCCAGCAGTTTATCGATGGGGGGGCAAGAGACCCAGTACTTC. Its translation is CASSLSMGGQETQYF.

The table lists this clonotype with a few counts. The chain links TRBV12-3 or TRBV12-4 to TRBJ1-5; D not certain. Trimming stripped 0 bases from V and 0 bases from J, with 15 bases between. The CDR3 is made up of 18 amino acids. The CDR3 bases are TGTGCCAGCAGTTTAGCGCAGATGCCGTCCATTAGCAATCAGCCCCAGCATTTT. As protein: CASSLAQMPSISNQPQHF.

The rearrangement links TRBV25-1 to TRBJ2-2; possibly TRBD1 or TRBD2 for D (5 bases each). Trimming left V 3 bases short and J 4 bases short, with 21 bases between. Germline CDR1 reads MGHDK; CDR2 reads SYGVNS. CDR3 length: 18 amino acids. The chain's CDR3 is CASSDLSGTPSTTGELFF. The CDR3 DNA reads TGTGCCAGCAGTGACTTATCCGGGACCCCGAGTACCACCGGGGAGCTGTTTTTT.

The chain joins TRBV5-1 to TRBJ1-4, with TRBD1 as a possible D gene (6 bases). The V end lost 1 base, the J end lost 8 bases, and 12 bases lay between the germline ends. Germline CDR1 reads SGHRS; CDR2 reads YFSETQ. The CDR3 has 14 residues. CDR3 nucleotide sequence: TGCGCCAGCAGCTTGACAGGGAGTGAGGAAAAACTGTTTTTT. Its translation: CASSLTGSEEKLFF.

The chain carries TRBV12-3 or TRBV12-4 and TRBJ2-2, with D unresolved. V was shortened by 6 bases and J by 0 bases, with 5 bases between the two germline ends. The CDR3 sequence is 13 residues long. The DNA for the CDR3 is TGTGCCAGCAGCATTACGAACACCGGGGAGCTGTTTTTT. It encodes CASSITNTGELFF.

This clonotype was seen a few times. The V gene is TRBV12-3 or TRBV12-4, the J gene TRBJ1-1; 7 nucleotides align to TRBD1. V trimming: 6 bases; J trimming: 5 bases; junction bases outside the gene matches: 9. The CDR3 sequence is 14 residues long. The chain's CDR3 is CASRLTGDFTEAFF. Here the CDR3 DNA reads TGTGCCAGCAGGCTCACAGGGGATTTTACTGAAGCTTTCTTT.

This chain joins TRBV29-1 and TRBJ1-2; 9 bases are a match to TRBD1. Germline CDR1 SQVTM, CDR2 ANQGSEA. This CDR3 has 14 residues. V trimming: 6 bases; J trimming: 4 bases; junction bases outside the gene matches: 9. The CDR3 nucleotides read TGCAGCGTAGCCGGGACAGGGCATAGCTATGGCTACACCTTC. Protein: CSVAGTGHSYGYTF.

The chain is built from TRBV6-2 or TRBV6-3 and TRBJ1-2, with D maybe TRBD1 (6 bases). From germline, CDR1 is MNHEY and CDR2 SVGEGT. CDR3 length: 15 amino acids. V was pared by 6 bases and J by 4 bases, with 18 bases between. The CDR3 loop reads CASRKTGKDVYGYTF. The CDR3 DNA follows: TGTGCCAGCAGGAAAACAGGGAAGGACGTCTATGGCTACACCTTC.

This clonotype was seen many times. V and J are TRBV27 and TRBJ1-2; tentative D call: TRBD1 (5 bases). Germline lookup yields CDR1 MNHEY and CDR2 SMNVEV (reference sequence). The CDR3 extends over 11 amino acids. V was trimmed by 8 bases and J by 7 bases, leaving 11 bases between them. CDR3 region: CASQGPSGYTF. Written as DNA, the CDR3 is TGTGCCAGCCAGGGCCCATCTGGCTACACCTTC.

This clonotype was seen at least ten times. This chain uses TRBV5-1 with TRBJ2-3; either TRBD1 or TRBD2 may fit D (7 bases each). Germline values: CDR1 SGHRS, CDR2 YFSETQ. The V end lost 3 bases, the J end lost 3 bases, and 14 bases lay between the germline ends. The CDR3 length is 15 residues. Here the CDR3 DNA reads TGCGCCAGCAGCTCCCGACAGGGAGGGACAGATACGCAGTATTTT. Encoded protein: CASSSRQGGTDTQYF.

The table lists this clonotype with many counts. This chain uses TRBV12-3 or TRBV12-4 with TRBJ2-1; D gene unclear. The CDR3 spans 15 residues. V lost 6 bases and J 5 bases, leaving 17 bases between the germline ends. The CDR3 region has the DNA TGTGCCAGCAGCACGGGCCCCCCGGCAAACAATGAGCAGTTCTTC. This sequence encodes CASSTGPPANNEQFF.

This clonotype occurred many times. The rearrangement uses TRBV4-3 and TRBJ2-1; 7 bases fit TRBD2. The CDR3 consists of 17 residues. In germline, CDR1 is LGHNA, CDR2 YSLEER. V was clipped by 1 base and J by 0 bases; unmatched bases: 6. The CDR3 protein is CASSQAGRGYSYNEQFF. CDR3 bases: TGCGCCAGCAGCCAAGCTGGGAGGGGATACTCCTACAATGAGCAGTTCTTC.

There are a few counts of this clonotype. The chain carries TRBV18 and TRBJ2-5, with D uncertain. The CDR3 loop spans 15 amino acids. Germline V lookup: CDR1 KGHSH, CDR2 LQKENI. Trimming left V 0 bases short and J 4 bases short, with 12 bases between. CDR3 amino acids: CASSPPSGPGETQYF. CDR3 nucleotides: TGTGCCAGCTCACCACCCAGTGGGCCGGGAGAGACCCAGTACTTC.

The chain is built from TRBV30 and TRBJ1-6, with D possibly TRBD1 on 5 matching bases. CDR1 GTSNPN and CDR2 SVGIG come from the germline V gene (reference sequence). This CDR3 contains 14 residues. The germline V and J ends were trimmed by 1 base and 5 bases, with 9 bases remaining between them. The CDR3 bases are TGTGCCTGGAGTGCCTCGGGACATAATTCACCCCTCCACTTT. Translated: CAWSASGHNSPLHF.

This clonotype was observed a few times. The chain employs TRBV29-1 and TRBJ1-4; no reliable D call. Germline CDR1 and CDR2: SQVTM and ANQGSEA. V lost 7 bases, J lost 5 bases, and 14 bases lay in between. The CDR3 contains 13 residues. The CDR3 DNA sequence: TGCAGCGCGGCCGGACTGGGAAATGAAAAACTGTTTTTT. It yields the protein CSAAGLGNEKLFF. Complete variable domain (other parts from reference TRBV29-1 and TRBJ1-4): SAVISQKPSRDICQRGTSLTIQCQVDSQVTMMFWYRQQPGQSLTLIATANQGSEATYESGFVIDKFPISRPNLTFSTLTVSNMSPEDSSIYLCSAAGLGNEKLFFGSGTQLSVL.